A single sample gave rise to the 10 T cell receptor beta chains below, sequenced in a study of human CD4 T cells and Enterobacteriaceae. Sorting took every CD4+ cell except CD45RA+CCR7+CD95- naive cells, reaching over 95% purity. Measured with immunoSEQ multiplex PCR; TCRdb has only the in-frame clones, and not every one. Of some 30,000 clones listed, about 80% are singletons. The sequenced sample consisted of memory CD4+ T cells from blood. These receptors originate from a human donor in good health.

The V gene is TRBV30, the J gene TRBJ2-2; 7 positions agree with TRBD1. Germline V CDR1 and CDR2: GTSNPN, SVGIG (reference sequence). There are 15 residues in the CDR3. The trim removed 7 bases at V and 2 bases at J, leaving 10 bases unmatched. The CDR3 DNA reads TGTGCCTCGGGGCCTCGACAGGGCAACACCGGGGAGCTGTTTTTT. Translating it yields CASGPRQGNTGELFF.

This rearrangement joins TRBV7-2 to TRBJ2-7; 9 nucleotides align to TRBD2. Germline values: CDR1 SGHTA, CDR2 FQGNSA. The ends lost 2 bases at V and 1 base at J; junction bases unmatched: 3. The CDR3 extends over 15 amino acids. CDR3 loop: CASSLSSGTSYEQYF. CDR3 DNA sequence: TGTGCCAGCAGCTTATCTAGCGGGACGTCCTACGAGCAGTACTTC.

The chain is built from TRBV6-1 and TRBJ2-5; 10 bases match TRBD2. Germline V gene lookup returns CDR1 MNHNS and CDR2 SASEGT. V gave up 4 bases and J gave up 5 bases; unmatched junction bases: 10. CDR3 length: 16 residues. Written as DNA, the CDR3 is TGTGCCAGCAGTGGCTACGAGCGGGAGGGCCGGGAGACCCAGTACTTC. Translated: CASSGYEREGRETQYF.

The chain combines TRBV5-5 with TRBJ2-7; D might be TRBD1 or TRBD2, each matching 5 bases. CDR1 is SGHKS and CDR2 is YYEKEE in the germline V gene (reference sequence). This CDR3 spans 15 amino acids. V was clipped by 4 bases and J by 4 bases, with 18 bases between them. CDR3 in amino acids: CASSGRGSMGYEQYF. In nucleotides, the CDR3 is TGTGCCAGCAGCGGTCGGGGCTCGATGGGATACGAGCAGTACTTC.

This chain links TRBV27 with TRBJ2-1, with 14 bases fitting TRBD2. This CDR3 region has 14 residues. CDR1 and CDR2 (germline): MNHEY, SMNVEV (reference sequence). Germline trimming cut 6 bases from V and 12 bases from J; bases unmatched to any gene: 7. CDR3 sequence reads: CASREGLAGVGQFF. CDR3 nucleotide sequence: TGTGCCAGCAGGGAGGGACTAGCGGGAGTAGGGCAGTTCTTC.

The chain employs TRBV7-9 and TRBJ2-7; D not resolved. The CDR3 has 15 amino acids. Trimming took off 5 bases at V and 4 bases at J, with 18 bases between the two ends. Per the germline V gene, CDR1 is SEHNR and CDR2 is FQNEAQ (reference sequence). For the CDR3, the DNA is TGTGCCAGCAGCCCTACCTATCTTCTGAGATACGAGCAGTACTTC. Translating gives CASSPTYLLRYEQYF.

The J gene is TRBJ2-2, the V gene TRBV13; D perhaps matches TRBD1 (6 bases). V lost 5 bases and J lost 6, with 13 bases in between. Germline assignment: CDR1 PRHDT and CDR2 FYEKMQ (reference sequence). The CDR3 extends over 14 amino acids. The CDR3 region is CASSEQGTAGELFF. The CDR3 DNA reads as TGTGCCAGCAGCGAACAGGGAACGGCCGGGGAGCTGTTTTTT.

This rearrangement joins TRBV7-3 to TRBJ2-1, with TRBD2 matching over 7 bases. Germline V CDR1 and CDR2: SGHTA, FQGTGA. This CDR3 has 15 residues. Trimming at V came to 5 bases and at J to 4 bases, leaving 8 bases not matched to a gene. This chain's CDR3 is CASSPTGTIYNEQFF. CDR3 nucleotide sequence: TGTGCCAGCAGCCCCACCGGGACTATATACAATGAGCAGTTCTTC.

The chain carries TRBV7-9 and TRBJ1-4; no firm D call. Trimming took 1 base from V and 7 from J, leaving 10 bases between them. Germline CDR1 SEHNR, CDR2 FQNEAQ (reference sequence). CDR3 size: 14 residues. The CDR3 protein is CASSLGTAGEKLFF. The CDR3 DNA reads as TGTGCCAGCAGCTTAGGAACAGCGGGTGAAAAACTGTTTTTT.

This chain joins TRBV4-2 and TRBJ2-7; D is uncertain. V was cut by 2 bases and J by 8 bases, with 10 bases left in between. The CDR3 runs 12 residues. In germline, CDR1 is LGHNA, CDR2 YNFKEQ. The CDR3: CASSQLEQKQYF. CDR3 nucleotide sequence: TGTGCCAGCAGCCAATTAGAGCAGAAGCAGTACTTC.